This is a list of T cell receptor beta chains from one sample in a study of cytomegalovirus exposure and HLA in healthy donors. The repertoire was sequenced with immunoSEQ multiplex PCR; TCRdb's copy has only in-frame clones and lacks some. Of 110,000 to 150,000 clones listed, 65% to 85% were seen once; the top ten hold about 3.4%. The specimen sequenced was PBMCs. These receptors originate from a male donor in good health and CMV-seronegative. Both conserved end residues are part of each CDR3. A D gene is named only where the DNA matches it firmly. Expanded clones are given a class, and other clones once, few, many or no size at all.

>TRBJ2-3|TRBV29-1|NA|TRBD2
CSAGRGLAGADTQYF
TGCAGCGCAGGTAGAGGACTAGCGGGAGCAGATACGCAGTATTTT
>TRBJ1-3|TRBV19|NA|NA
CASSPRAPLRSGNTIYF
TGTGCCAGTAGTCCCCGAGCTCCGTTACGCTCTGGAAACACCATATATTTT
>TRBJ1-1|TRBV5-1|NA|NA
CASSWRGSNTEAFF
TGCGCCAGCAGCTGGCGGGGCTCAAACACTGAAGCTTTCTTT
>TRBJ1-1|TRBV12-2|NA|NA
CASRLAGGRRDRDVIRNTEAFF
TGTGCAAGTCGCTTAGCAGGAGGGCGTAGGGACAGGGACGTAATTCGGAACACTGAAGCTTTCTTT
>TRBJ1-2|TRBV29-1|few|TRBD1
CSVGDPGQGVGYTF
TGCAGCGTCGGAGACCCGGGACAGGGGGTCGGCTACACCTTC
>TRBJ2-1|TRBV7-6|NA|NA
CASSSKRLVELLRNEQFF
TGTGCCAGCAGCTCCAAACGACTAGTAGAATTACTACGGAATGAGCAGTTCTTC
>TRBJ1-1|TRBV18|NA|TRBD1
CASSRRTGKNTEAFF
TGTGCCAGCTCACGGCGGACAGGGAAGAACACTGAAGCTTTCTTT
>TRBJ2-5|TRBV29-1|NA|NA
CSVGQAQETQYF
TGCAGCGTTGGACAGGCCCAAGAGACCCAGTACTTC
>TRBJ1-1|TRBV19|few|NA
CASSIGLVTEAFF
TGTGCCAGTAGTATTGGACTGGTCACTGAAGCTTTCTTT
>TRBJ1-1|TRBV29-1|NA|NA
CSVVGQLNTEAFF
TGCAGCGTCGTAGGACAGCTCAACACTGAAGCTTTCTTT
>TRBJ1-1|TRBV7-9|once|NA
CASSSETTGYTEAFF
TGTGCCAGCAGCTCCGAAACAACAGGGTACACTGAAGCTTTCTTT
>TRBJ2-5|TRBV19|NA|NA
CASSVPGEETQYF
TGTGCCAGTAGTGTCCCAGGGGAAGAGACCCAGTACTTC
>TRBJ2-7|TRBV6-1|NA|TRBD1
CASSEARLGQALYEQYF
TGTGCCAGCAGTGAAGCCCGGCTAGGACAGGCACTCTACGAGCAGTACTTC
>TRBJ2-7|TRBV27|NA|TRBD2
CASSSLAGGLREQYF
TGTGCCAGCAGTTCCCTAGCGGGGGGGTTGAGAGAGCAGTACTTC
>TRBJ2-4|TRBV23-1|NA|NA
CASNRLDAAKNIQYF
TGCGCCAGCAATCGCCTAGACGCAGCCAAAAACATTCAGTACTTC
>TRBJ2-1|TRBV28|NA|NA
CASSLPGGEQFF
TGTGCCAGCAGTTTGCCCGGAGGGGAGCAGTTCTTC
>TRBJ2-1|TRBV18|NA|NA
CASSPRGSENEQFF
TGTGCCAGCTCACCCCGTGGAAGCGAGAATGAGCAGTTCTTC
>TRBJ2-1|TRBV5-4|NA|TRBD2
CASSHGLAGFDNEQFF
TGTGCCAGCAGCCACGGACTAGCGGGTTTCGACAATGAGCAGTTCTTC
>TRBJ2-1|TRBV11-2|NA|TRBD1
CASSLAQGYEQFF
TGTGCCAGCAGCTTAGCACAGGGGTATGAGCAGTTCTTC
>TRBJ1-3|TRBV7-6|NA|NA
CASSPPPGAGNTIYF
TGTGCCAGCAGCCCCCCCCCAGGGGCTGGAAACACCATATATTTT
>TRBJ1-2|TRBV5-1|NA|TRBD1
CASSYRQGRLYGYTF
TGCGCCAGCAGCTACCGACAGGGCCGACTCTATGGCTACACCTTC
>TRBJ1-5|TRBV4-2|NA|NA
CASSQEIAGLGNQPQHF
TGTGCCAGCAGCCAAGAAATCGCAGGGCTGGGCAATCAGCCCCAGCATTTT
>TRBJ2-1|TRBV11-3|NA|NA
CASLPGSYNEQFF
TGTGCCAGCCTTCCAGGGTCCTACAATGAGCAGTTCTTC
>TRBJ2-7|TRBV5-1|NA|TRBD2
CASSLGLRRGGYEQYF
TGCGCCAGCAGCTTGGGGCTGCGGCGGGGGGGTTACGAGCAGTACTTC
>TRBJ2-2|TRBV14|NA|NA
CASSQDRLALNTGELFF
TGTGCCAGCAGCCAAGATCGTCTAGCGCTTAACACCGGGGAGCTGTTTTTT
>TRBJ2-7|TRBV6-5|few|TRBD1
CASSYSGTGSVGEQYF
TGTGCCAGCAGTTACTCCGGGACAGGAAGCGTCGGCGAGCAGTACTTC
>TRBJ2-6|TRBV27|NA|NA
CASSSLSSGANVLTF
TGTGCCAGCAGTTCCCTTTCCTCTGGGGCCAACGTCCTGACTTTC
>TRBJ1-6|TRBV4-1|NA|NA
CASSQHSNSPLHF
TGCGCCAGCAGCCAGCATAGTAATTCACCCCTCCACTTT
>TRBJ2-1|TRBV4-1|NA|NA
CASSQSLVANNEQFF
TGCGCCAGCAGCCAATCACTAGTAGCGAACAATGAGCAGTTCTTC
>TRBJ1-5|TRBV9|NA|NA
CASSVSGVGNQPQHF
TGTGCCAGCAGCGTATCCGGAGTCGGCAATCAGCCCCAGCATTTT
>TRBJ1-1|TRBV27|NA|NA
CASTLGAGVNTEAFF
TGTGCCAGCACCCTGGGGGCAGGGGTGAACACTGAAGCTTTCTTT
>TRBJ1-1|TRBV6-5|NA|NA
CASSYGWNTEAFF
TGTGCCAGCAGTTACGGCTGGAACACTGAAGCTTTCTTT
>TRBJ2-2|TRBV4-1|NA|NA
CASSQARSGTGELFF
TGCGCCAGCAGCCAAGCGCGGAGCGGGACCGGGGAGCTGTTTTTT
>TRBJ2-7|TRBV5-1|NA|NA
CASSLQGYEQYF
TGCGCCAGCAGCTTGCAGGGGTACGAGCAGTACTTC
>TRBJ1-3|TRBV7-9|once|NA
CSSSFKQVLSGNTIYF
TGTTCCAGCAGCTTTAAACAGGTCCTGTCTGGAAACACCATATATTTT
>TRBJ2-1|TRBV6-4|NA|TRBD1
CASSDLYRDRSFF
TGTGCCAGCAGTGACTTGTACCGGGACAGGTCGTTCTTC
>TRBJ2-7|TRBV6-5|once|NA
CASSPQGSEQYF
TGTGCCAGCAGTCCACAGGGTTCCGAGCAGTACTTC
>TRBJ2-7|TRBV7-9|NA|TRBD2
CSSSPTRVASGTYEQYF
TGTTCCAGCAGCCCCACTAGGGTGGCTAGCGGAACCTACGAGCAGTACTTC
>TRBJ1-1|TRBV28|NA|NA
CASVGTRNTEAFF
TGTGCCAGCGTAGGGACACGGAACACTGAAGCTTTCTTT
>TRBJ2-7|TRBV7-2|NA|NA
CASSHQRGPYEQYF
TGTGCCAGCAGCCACCAGAGAGGGCCGTACGAGCAGTACTTC
>TRBJ2-7|TRBV7-2|NA|TRBD1
CASSLGGDRLSYEQYF
TGTGCCAGCAGCTTAGGGGGGGACAGGTTGTCCTACGAGCAGTACTTC
>TRBJ2-5|TRBV13|NA|TRBD1
CASRKNRGAGGETQYF
TGTGCCAGCAGAAAAAACAGGGGTGCCGGCGGGGAGACCCAGTACTTC
>TRBJ2-1|TRBV5-1|NA|NA
CASTHYGQPLYNEQFF
TGCGCCAGCACCCACTATGGACAGCCCCTCTACAATGAGCAGTTCTTC
>TRBJ1-1|TRBV7-7|NA|NA
CASSLDSNTEAFF
TGTGCCAGCAGCTTAGACAGCAACACTGAAGCTTTCTTT
>TRBJ1-5|TRBV15|NA|TRBD1
CATSRQGAGNQPQHF
TGTGCCACCAGCAGACAGGGGGCTGGAAATCAGCCCCAGCATTTT
>TRBJ1-4|TRBV2|NA|NA
CASSARGNEKLFF
TGTGCCAGCAGTGCCCGGGGGAATGAAAAACTGTTTTTT
>TRBJ1-1|TRBV11-2|NA|NA
CASSPRTDPNTEAFF
TGTGCCAGCAGCCCACGGACAGATCCGAACACTGAAGCTTTCTTT
>TRBJ2-1|TRBV5-4|NA|TRBD2
CASSPQGSGRYNEQFF
TGTGCCAGCAGCCCCCAGGGGAGCGGGAGGTACAATGAGCAGTTCTTC
>TRBJ1-6|TRBV6-1|NA|NA
CASSVRYRNNSPLHF
TGTGCCAGCAGTGTTCGGTACAGAAATAATTCACCCCTCCACTTT
>TRBJ2-7|TRBV2|NA|TRBD2
CASSEAPGLAGLTYEQYF
TGTGCCAGCAGTGAAGCGCCGGGACTAGCGGGGCTAACCTACGAGCAGTACTTC
>TRBJ2-1|TRBV2|NA|TRBD1
CASTPGGGPYNEQFF
TGTGCCAGCACCCCAGGGGGTGGGCCCTACAATGAGCAGTTCTTC
>TRBJ2-5|TRBV12-5|NA|TRBD1
CASGLVVGTGQETQYF
TGTGCTAGTGGTTTGGTGGTAGGGACAGGGCAAGAGACCCAGTACTTC
>TRBJ2-2|TRBV7-3|once|NA
CASSLTGGSTGELFF
TGTGCCAGCAGCTTAACAGGGGGAAGCACCGGGGAGCTGTTTTTT